A single sample gave rise to the 32 T cell receptor beta chains below, sequenced in a study of control samples from healthy donors and cancer patients. Sequencing was performed with immunoSEQ multiplex PCR; in TCRdb, only in-frame clones are kept and a portion is missing. The repertoire holds about 130,000 clones, with 80% to 95% as singletons. Sequencing was done on a sample of blood. The receptor set was obtained from a man aged 18 to 30 in good health.

The chain recombines TRBV9 with TRBJ2-3, with no clear D. This CDR3 spans 12 amino acids. Germline CDR1 is SGDLS and CDR2 is YYNGEE. V lost 0 bases to trimming and J lost 5 bases, with 4 bases between them. CDR3 nucleotide sequence: TGTGCCAGCAGCGTAGACAGAGATACGCAGTATTTT. This codes for CASSVDRDTQYF. The full variable domain, completed using reference TRBV9 and TRBJ2-3, is DSGVTQTPKHLITATGQRVTLRCSPRSGDLSVYWYQQSLDQGLQFLIQYYNGEERAKGNILERFSAQQFPDLHSELNLSSLELGDSALYFCASSVDRDTQYFGPGTRLTVL.

The chain combines TRBV25-1 with TRBJ1-5; D not certain. CDR1 MGHDK and CDR2 SYGVNS come from the germline V gene. Trimming pared 5 bases from V and 5 bases from J, leaving 10 bases between. The CDR3 extends over 13 amino acids. The CDR3 coding sequence is TGTGCCAGCAGTTCGGCAGAGCATCAGCCCCAGCATTTT. Amino acids: CASSSAEHQPQHF.

The chain recombines TRBV4-1 with TRBJ1-2; tentative D call: TRBD1 (6 bases). The V end lost 1 base, the J end lost 4 bases, and 10 bases lay between the germline ends. The germline CDR1 and CDR2 sequences are MGHRA and YSYEKL. The CDR3 is 14 residues long. The CDR3 loop is CASSQAGHSYGYTF. CDR3 nucleotide sequence: TGCGCCAGCAGCCAAGCGGGACACAGCTATGGCTACACCTTC.

This chain uses TRBV18 with TRBJ1-1; D not resolved. There are 16 residues in the CDR3. Germline V gene data show CDR1 as KGHSH and CDR2 as LQKENI. V shed 3 bases and J shed 3 bases, with 17 bases lying between them. CDR3: CASSPIELTGYTEAFF. The CDR3 nucleotides are TGTGCCAGCTCACCCATAGAACTTACCGGGTACACTGAAGCTTTCTTT.

This chain connects TRBV5-1 to TRBJ2-5; 9 bases line up with TRBD1. The V and J ends lost 4 bases and 2 bases, in that order; junction bases with no gene match: 3. The CDR3 spans 14 residues. CDR1 is SGHRS and CDR2 is YFSETQ in the germline V gene. CDR3 sequence reads: CASSTGQGQETQYF. The CDR3 DNA reads TGCGCCAGCAGCACGGGACAGGGTCAAGAGACCCAGTACTTC.

The genes are TRBV10-3 and TRBJ1-2, with D uncertain. Germline CDR1 is ENHRY and CDR2 is SYGVKD. The CDR3 contains 13 residues. V lost 3 bases and J lost 5, with 10 bases in between. Here the CDR3 reads CAISEGRPYGYTF. The CDR3 DNA reads as TGTGCCATCAGTGAAGGCAGACCTTATGGCTACACCTTC.

The chain uses TRBV2 and TRBJ1-3; no clear D. Germline assignment: CDR1 SNHLY and CDR2 FYNNEI. The CDR3 sequence is 12 residues long. V was cut by 6 bases and J by 4 bases, with 7 bases left in between. This CDR3 is CASRFEGNTIYF. CDR3 nucleotide sequence: TGTGCCAGCAGATTTGAGGGAAACACCATATATTTT. Supplemented by reference TRBV2 and TRBJ1-3, the full variable domain reads EPEVTQTPSHQVTQMGQEVILRCVPISNHLYFYWYRQILGQKVEFLVSFYNNEISEKSEIFDDQFSVERPDGSNFTLKIRSTKLEDSAMYFCASRFEGNTIYFGEGSWLTVV.

This clone is a singleton in its sample. The chain carries TRBV5-1 and TRBJ2-7, with D unclear. CDR1 is SGHRS and CDR2 is YFSETQ in the germline V gene. The V gene lost 4 bases and the J gene lost 7 bases, with 15 bases spanning the gap. The CDR3 extends over 13 amino acids. CDR3 coding DNA: TGCGCCAGCAGCCCTACTAACATACTAGAGCAGTACTTC. As protein: CASSPTNILEQYF.

V is TRBV9 and J is TRBJ2-3; maybe TRBD1 (6 bases). The CDR3 extends over 14 amino acids. From germline, CDR1 is SGDLS and CDR2 YYNGEE. V lost 7 bases, J lost 10 bases, and 22 bases lay in between. This CDR3 is CASGRAGEAEAQYF. CDR3 DNA sequence: TGTGCCAGCGGGCGGGCAGGGGAAGCGGAAGCGCAGTATTTT.

The genes are TRBV5-1 and TRBJ2-7; 8 nucleotides line up with TRBD1. This CDR3 contains 14 residues. From germline, CDR1 is SGHRS and CDR2 YFSETQ. V shed 4 bases, J shed 0 bases, and the junction held 3 bases outside the gene matches. CDR3 protein: CASSPGTGSYEQYF. DNA for the CDR3: TGCGCCAGCAGCCCAGGGACAGGCTCCTACGAGCAGTACTTC.

The J gene is TRBJ2-2, the V gene TRBV7-9, with a weak D call TRBD2 (5 bases). Germline assignment: CDR1 SEHNR and CDR2 FQNEAQ (reference sequence). The CDR3 is made up of 14 amino acids. The V and J ends lost 7 bases and 7 bases respectively, with 16 bases between them. CDR3 region: CASNNLLGSGELFF. The CDR3 DNA follows: TGTGCCAGCAACAACCTATTAGGGAGCGGGGAGCTGTTTTTT.

The chain has TRBV6-5 and TRBJ2-1; D ambiguous. Germline-derived CDR1 and CDR2 are MNHEY and SVGAGI. V was cut by 6 bases and J by 8 bases, with 8 bases left in between. This CDR3 has 11 residues. The CDR3 loop reads CASRDVYEQFF. The CDR3 DNA follows: TGTGCCAGCAGAGACGTGTATGAGCAGTTCTTC.

This clone came up once. This chain joins TRBV11-3 and TRBJ2-5; D might be TRBD2 (7 bases). The CDR3 spans 13 residues. Trimming shortened V by 4 bases and J by 5 bases, and 11 bases separated the two germline ends. Germline CDR1 SGHNT, CDR2 YENEEA. CDR3 sequence (DNA): TGTGCCAGCAGCTCGGGGGGCCGGGAGACCCAGTACTTC. It is translated as CASSSGGRETQYF.

V is TRBV9 and J is TRBJ1-2; 7 bases align to TRBD1. The germline V gene has CDR1 SGDLS and CDR2 YYNGEE. The CDR3 has 14 amino acids. V was clipped by 4 bases and J by 0 bases; unmatched bases: 3. The CDR3 coding sequence is TGTGCCAGCAGCAGACAGGGATCTAACTATGGCTACACCTTC. Its protein is CASSRQGSNYGYTF. The complete variable domain, with remaining parts taken from reference TRBV9 and TRBJ1-2, reads DSGVTQTPKHLITATGQRVTLRCSPRSGDLSVYWYQQSLDQGLQFLIQYYNGEERAKGNILERFSAQQFPDLHSELNLSSLELGDSALYFCASSRQGSNYGYTFGSGTRLTVV.

Turning to this clone: The same CDR3 can be traced to other DNA sequences in this sample. This rearrangement joins TRBV6-5 to TRBJ1-5; D is uncertain. This CDR3 has 13 residues. V was pared by 7 bases and J by 0 bases, with 7 bases between. Germline V gene lookup returns CDR1 MNHEY and CDR2 SVGAGI. CDR3 DNA sequence: TGTGCCAGCACCAGAGATAGCAATCAGCCCCAGCATTTT. It yields the protein CASTRDSNQPQHF.

CDR3 amino acids: CASSPGTDTEAFF. CDR3 DNA sequence: TGTGCCAGCAGTCCCGGGACAGACACTGAAGCTTTCTTT. The chain links TRBV27 to TRBJ1-1; 7 bases agree with TRBD1. This CDR3 spans 13 amino acids. Germline CDR1 MNHEY, CDR2 SMNVEV (reference sequence). V lost 5 bases and J lost 3; bases outside the gene matches: 3.

This chain uses TRBV5-4 with TRBJ2-5; TRBD1 aligns across 7 bases. CDR1 and CDR2 (germline): SGHNT, YYREEE (reference sequence). V dropped 4 bases and J dropped 1; count of bases not matched to a gene: 4. CDR3 length equals 14 residues. CDR3 loop: CASSLGQVQETQYF. For the CDR3, the DNA is TGTGCCAGCAGCCTTGGACAGGTCCAAGAGACCCAGTACTTC.

This chain links TRBV5-1 with TRBJ1-1; D gene ambiguous. V lost 5 bases and J 1 base, leaving 9 bases between the germline ends. This CDR3 spans 13 amino acids. Germline V gives CDR1 SGHRS, CDR2 YFSETQ. CDR3 DNA: TGCGCCAGCAGTTACGACAAGAACACTGAAGCTTTCTTT. Its translation: CASSYDKNTEAFF.

The gene calls are TRBV6-5 and TRBJ1-6; weak D call: TRBD1 (5 bases). V lost 5 bases, J lost 3 bases, and 11 bases lay in between. CDR3 length: 15 residues. Per the germline V gene, CDR1 is MNHEY and CDR2 is SVGAGI. The CDR3, as DNA: TGTGCCAGCAGTCGACAGACGAACTATAATTCACCCCTCCACTTT. It codes for CASSRQTNYNSPLHF.

The chain has TRBV5-4 and TRBJ2-7; D is uncertain. V was clipped by 5 bases and J by 2 bases, with 14 bases between them. This CDR3 comprises 14 residues. CDR1 and CDR2 from the germline V gene are SGHNT and YYREEE (reference sequence). The CDR3: CASRVAGQAYEQYF. The CDR3 nucleotides read TGTGCCAGCAGGGTAGCAGGCCAGGCCTACGAGCAGTACTTC.

The V and J genes are TRBV18 and TRBJ1-1; 7 bases agree with TRBD1. This CDR3 has 14 residues. After removal of 4 bases from V and 2 bases from J, the junction contained 4 bases not matched to a gene. CDR1 and CDR2 (germline): KGHSH, LQKENI. The DNA of the CDR3 is TGTGCCAGCTCACAAGACAGGGCTAACACTGAAGCTTTCTTT. As protein: CASSQDRANTEAFF.

This clone was found once. The J gene is TRBJ2-7, the V gene TRBV25-1, with D hard to call. CDR1 is MGHDK, CDR2 SYGVNS, per germline. The CDR3 runs to 13 residues. V was shortened by 7 bases and J by 0 bases, with 10 bases between the two germline ends. Here the CDR3 DNA reads TGTGCCAGCACGGGCCAGAGCTCCTACGAGCAGTACTTC. Protein sequence: CASTGQSSYEQYF.

There are a few counts of this clone. The V gene is TRBV18, the J gene TRBJ2-3; 7 nucleotides line up with TRBD2. V dropped 3 bases and J dropped 6; count of bases not matched to a gene: 6. This CDR3 contains 14 residues. The germline V gene encodes CDR1 KGHSH and CDR2 LQKENI. In DNA form, the CDR3 reads TGTGCCAGCTCACCTCGTTCGCGGGAGGATACGCAGTATTTT. As protein: CASSPRSREDTQYF. The full variable domain, rest sourced from reference TRBV18 and TRBJ2-3, is NAGVMQNPRHLVRRRGQEARLRCSPMKGHSHVYWYRQLPEEGLKFMVYLQKENIIDESGMPKERFSAEFPKEGPSILRIQQVVRGDSAAYFCASSPRSREDTQYFGPGTRLTVL.

This chain joins TRBV5-4 and TRBJ1-2; no clear D. This CDR3 contains 12 residues. From germline, CDR1 is SGHNT and CDR2 YYREEE (reference sequence). Trimming left V 2 bases short and J 5 bases short, with 7 bases between. The CDR3 loop is CASSFVGYGYTF. DNA of the CDR3: TGTGCCAGCAGCTTCGTGGGGTATGGCTACACCTTC.

This clone was observed a handful of times. The genes are TRBV19 and TRBJ2-3; no clear D. The V end lost 0 bases, the J end lost 2 bases, and 9 bases lay between the germline ends. Germline V gene data show CDR1 as LNHDA and CDR2 as SQIVND (reference sequence). The CDR3 has 15 residues. CDR3 loop: CASSIEGGFTDTQYF. The CDR3 DNA reads as TGTGCCAGTAGTATAGAGGGCGGATTCACAGATACGCAGTATTTT.

The chain links TRBV2 to TRBJ2-7; 7 bases map to TRBD1. Germline V CDR1 and CDR2: SNHLY, FYNNEI. V trimming: 7 bases; J trimming: 8 bases; junction bases outside the gene matches: 14. This CDR3 region has 14 residues. CDR3 bases: TGTGCCAGCACTCCCCCCGGGGCAGGGGGACAGCAGTACTTC. Protein product: CASTPPGAGGQQYF.

This chain links TRBV27 with TRBJ2-5, with 7 bases that match TRBD2. J was trimmed by 1 base and V by 5 bases; bases with no gene match: 1. The CDR3 has 13 residues. The V gene's germline CDR1 is MNHEY and CDR2 SMNVEV (reference sequence). This CDR3 is CASSPGGQETQYF. DNA for the CDR3: TGTGCCAGCAGTCCGGGGGGCCAAGAGACCCAGTACTTC.

The chain is built from TRBV6-5 and TRBJ1-5; 12 bases are a match to TRBD1. Looked up from germline, CDR1 is MNHEY and CDR2 is SVGAGI. J gave up 7 bases and V 7 bases, and 2 bases lay outside the gene matches. The CDR3 extends over 13 amino acids. The CDR3 loop reads CASTGQGAQPQHF. In DNA form, the CDR3 reads TGTGCCAGCACGGGACAGGGGGCCCAGCCCCAGCATTTT.

The V and J genes are TRBV29-1 and TRBJ1-1; no firm D call. Trimming pared 8 bases from V and 3 bases from J, leaving 13 bases between. The germline V gene encodes CDR1 SQVTM and CDR2 ANQGSEA. The CDR3 totals 12 residues. This CDR3 reads CSTKSGYTEAFF. CDR3 DNA sequence: TGCAGCACGAAATCGGGGTACACTGAAGCTTTCTTT.

This sequence joins TRBV5-4 and TRBJ1-6; a possible D gene is TRBD1 (5 bases). CDR3 length: 15 residues. The germline V gene encodes CDR1 SGHNT and CDR2 YYREEE (reference sequence). The V end was cut by 4 bases, the J end by 5 bases, with 13 bases between. The CDR3 reads CASSTGARDNSPLHF. The CDR3, as DNA: TGTGCCAGCAGCACCGGTGCCAGGGATAATTCACCCCTCCACTTT.

The chain is built from TRBV12-3 or TRBV12-4 and TRBJ2-1; D unresolved. The CDR3 runs to 12 residues. The V gene lost 5 bases and the J gene lost 12 bases, with 14 bases spanning the gap. For the CDR3, the DNA is TGTGCCAGCAGTCCTGAACCGGTGGGGCAGTTCTTC. Protein product: CASSPEPVGQFF.

In DNA, the CDR3 is TGTGCCAGCAGCCCGGACTACTACAATGAGCAGTTCTTC. It codes for CASSPDYYNEQFF. V gene TRBV3-1 (or the pseudogene TRBV3-2) combines with J gene TRBJ2-1; tentative D call: TRBD2 (6 bases). This CDR3 spans 13 amino acids. Per germline, CDR1 LGHDT and CDR2 YNNKEL (reference sequence). V shed 4 bases and J shed 3 bases, with 7 bases lying between them.